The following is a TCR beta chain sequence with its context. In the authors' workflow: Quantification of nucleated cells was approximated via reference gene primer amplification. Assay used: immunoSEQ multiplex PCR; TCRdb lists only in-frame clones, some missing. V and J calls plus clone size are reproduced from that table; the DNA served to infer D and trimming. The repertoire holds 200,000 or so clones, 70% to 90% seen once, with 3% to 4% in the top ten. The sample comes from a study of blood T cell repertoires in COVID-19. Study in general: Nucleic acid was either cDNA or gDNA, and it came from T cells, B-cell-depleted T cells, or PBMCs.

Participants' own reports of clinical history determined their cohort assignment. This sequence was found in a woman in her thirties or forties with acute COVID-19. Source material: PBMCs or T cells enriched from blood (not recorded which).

Here the CDR3 reads CASSHSFVLSYNEQFF. The CDR3 bases are TGTGCCAGCAGCCATAGTTTTGTCCTCTCCTACAATGAGCAGTTCTTC. This chain connects TRBV3-1 (or the pseudogene TRBV3-2) to TRBJ2-1; no definite D call. Trimming pared 3 bases from V and 0 bases from J, leaving 12 bases between. Per germline, CDR1 LGHDT and CDR2 YNNKEL (reference sequence). The CDR3 extends over 16 amino acids.